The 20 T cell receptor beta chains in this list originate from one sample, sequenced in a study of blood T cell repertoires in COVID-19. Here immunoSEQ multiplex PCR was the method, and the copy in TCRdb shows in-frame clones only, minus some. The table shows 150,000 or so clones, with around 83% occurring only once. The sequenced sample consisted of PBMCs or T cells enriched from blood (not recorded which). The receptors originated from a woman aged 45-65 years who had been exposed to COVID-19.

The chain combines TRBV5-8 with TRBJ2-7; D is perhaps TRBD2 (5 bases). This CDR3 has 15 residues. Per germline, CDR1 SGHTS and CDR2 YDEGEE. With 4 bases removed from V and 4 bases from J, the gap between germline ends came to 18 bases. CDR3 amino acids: CASSPGLHPQYEQYF. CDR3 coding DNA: TGTGCCAGCAGCCCTGGACTCCATCCCCAATACGAGCAGTACTTC.

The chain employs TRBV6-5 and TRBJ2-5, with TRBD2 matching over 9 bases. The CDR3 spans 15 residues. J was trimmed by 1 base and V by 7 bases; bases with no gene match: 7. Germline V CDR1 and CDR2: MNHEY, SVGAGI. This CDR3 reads CASTPAGGSQETQYF. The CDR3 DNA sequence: TGTGCCAGCACCCCAGCGGGGGGTTCCCAAGAGACCCAGTACTTC.

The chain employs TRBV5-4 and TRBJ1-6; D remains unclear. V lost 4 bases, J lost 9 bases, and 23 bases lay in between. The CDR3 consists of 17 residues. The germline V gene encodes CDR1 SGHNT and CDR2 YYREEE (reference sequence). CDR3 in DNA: TGTGCCAGCAGCCTAGACCCGTCCCCCGGGAGAGGTTCACCCCTCCACTTT. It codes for CASSLDPSPGRGSPLHF.

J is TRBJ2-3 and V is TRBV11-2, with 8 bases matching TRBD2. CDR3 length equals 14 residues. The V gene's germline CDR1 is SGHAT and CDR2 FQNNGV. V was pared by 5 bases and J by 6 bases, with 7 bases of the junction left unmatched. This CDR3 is CASSPVTGGDTQYF. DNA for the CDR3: TGTGCCAGCAGCCCGGTTACGGGAGGGGATACGCAGTATTTT. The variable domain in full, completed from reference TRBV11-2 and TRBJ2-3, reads EAGVAQSPRYKIIEKRQSVAFWCNPISGHATLYWYQQILGQGPKLLIQFQNNGVVDDSQLPKDRFSAERLKGVDSTLKIQPAKLEDSAVYLCASSPVTGGDTQYFGPGTRLTVL.

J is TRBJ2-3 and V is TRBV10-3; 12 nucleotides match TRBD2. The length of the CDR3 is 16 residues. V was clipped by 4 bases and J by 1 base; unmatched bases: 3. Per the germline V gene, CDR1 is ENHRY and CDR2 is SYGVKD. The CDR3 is CAISGLAGVGTDTQYF. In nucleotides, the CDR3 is TGTGCCATCAGTGGACTAGCGGGGGTCGGCACAGATACGCAGTATTTT.

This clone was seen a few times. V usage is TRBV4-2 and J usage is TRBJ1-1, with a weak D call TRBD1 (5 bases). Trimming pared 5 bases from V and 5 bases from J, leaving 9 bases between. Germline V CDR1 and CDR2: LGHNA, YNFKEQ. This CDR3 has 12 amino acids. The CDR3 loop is CASSVQETEAFF. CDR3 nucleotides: TGTGCCAGCAGCGTACAGGAGACTGAAGCTTTCTTT.

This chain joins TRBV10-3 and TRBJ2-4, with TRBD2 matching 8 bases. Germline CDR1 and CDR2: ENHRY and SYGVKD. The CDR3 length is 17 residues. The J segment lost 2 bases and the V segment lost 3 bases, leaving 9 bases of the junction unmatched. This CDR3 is CAISDPSAGGPKNIQYF. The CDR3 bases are TGTGCCATCAGTGATCCATCGGCGGGGGGTCCCAAAAACATTCAGTACTTC.

The chain's CDR3 is CASSLRPRRRGLETYEQYF. In nucleotides, the CDR3 is TGTGCCAGCAGTTTACGCCCCCGGCGGAGGGGGCTGGAAACCTACGAGCAGTACTTC. The rearrangement uses TRBV27 and TRBJ2-7; D may be TRBD1 (7 bases). This CDR3 spans 19 amino acids. The ends were cut back, 2 bases at V and 2 bases at J, with 25 bases in the middle. Germline CDR1 reads MNHEY; CDR2 reads SMNVEV (reference sequence).

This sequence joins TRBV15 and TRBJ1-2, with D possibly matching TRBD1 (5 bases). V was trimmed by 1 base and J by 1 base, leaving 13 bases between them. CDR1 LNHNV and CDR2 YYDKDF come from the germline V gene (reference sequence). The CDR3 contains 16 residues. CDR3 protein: CATSRGGGRSNYGYTF. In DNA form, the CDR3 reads TGTGCCACCAGCAGAGGGGGCGGAAGAAGTAACTATGGCTACACCTTC.

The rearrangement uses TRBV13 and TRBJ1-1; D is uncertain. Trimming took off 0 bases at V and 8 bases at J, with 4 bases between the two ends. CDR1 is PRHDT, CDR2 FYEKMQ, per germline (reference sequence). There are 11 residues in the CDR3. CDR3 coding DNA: TGTGCCAGCAGCTTAGGGAGAGAAGCTTTCTTT. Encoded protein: CASSLGREAFF.

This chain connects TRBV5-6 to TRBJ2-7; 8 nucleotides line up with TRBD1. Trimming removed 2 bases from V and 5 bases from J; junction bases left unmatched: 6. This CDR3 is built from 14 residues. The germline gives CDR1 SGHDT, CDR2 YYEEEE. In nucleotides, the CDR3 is TGTGCCAGCAGCTTCGACAGGGGTAGTCACGAGCAGTACTTC. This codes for CASSFDRGSHEQYF.

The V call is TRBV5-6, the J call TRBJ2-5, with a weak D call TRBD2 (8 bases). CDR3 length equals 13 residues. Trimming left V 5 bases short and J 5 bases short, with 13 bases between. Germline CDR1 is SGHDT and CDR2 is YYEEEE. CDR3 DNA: TGTGCCAGCAGTCGGGAGGGGGCTGAGACCCAGTACTTC. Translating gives CASSREGAETQYF.

This CDR3 is CASTNQGAGEKLFF. DNA of the CDR3: TGTGCCTCGACGAACCAGGGGGCAGGTGAAAAACTGTTTTTT. This chain connects TRBV30 to TRBJ1-4, with 8 positions matching TRBD1. Germline CDR1 and CDR2: GTSNPN and SVGIG (reference sequence). V lost 7 bases to trimming and J lost 7 bases; unmatched junction nucleotides: 11. There are 14 residues in the CDR3.

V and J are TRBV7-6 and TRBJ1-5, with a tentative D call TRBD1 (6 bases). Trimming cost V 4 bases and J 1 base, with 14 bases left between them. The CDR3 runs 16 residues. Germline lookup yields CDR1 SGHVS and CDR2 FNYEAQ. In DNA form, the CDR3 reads TGTGCCAGCAGCTCCCAAACAGGGTTAAGCAATCAGCCCCAGCATTTT. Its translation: CASSSQTGLSNQPQHF.

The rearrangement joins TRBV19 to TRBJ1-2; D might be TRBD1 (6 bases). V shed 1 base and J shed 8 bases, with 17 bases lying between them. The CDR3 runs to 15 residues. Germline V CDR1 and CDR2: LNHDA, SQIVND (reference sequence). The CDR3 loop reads CASSIGSGTTGGYTF. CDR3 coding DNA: TGTGCCAGTAGTATAGGTAGCGGGACAACTGGCGGCTACACCTTC.

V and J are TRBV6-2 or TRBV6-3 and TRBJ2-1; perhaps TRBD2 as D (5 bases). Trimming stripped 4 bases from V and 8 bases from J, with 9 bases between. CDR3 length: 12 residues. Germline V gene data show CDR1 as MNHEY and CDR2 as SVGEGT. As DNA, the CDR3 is TGTGCCAGCAGTTTTGGAGGCCATGAGCAGTTCTTC. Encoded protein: CASSFGGHEQFF.

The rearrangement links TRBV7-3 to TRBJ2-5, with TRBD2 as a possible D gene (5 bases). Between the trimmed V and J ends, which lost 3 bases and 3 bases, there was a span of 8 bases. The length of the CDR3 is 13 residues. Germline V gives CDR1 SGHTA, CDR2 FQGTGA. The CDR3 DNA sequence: TGTGCCAGCAGCTTCCGGGAAAAAGAGACCCAGTACTTC. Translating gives CASSFREKETQYF.

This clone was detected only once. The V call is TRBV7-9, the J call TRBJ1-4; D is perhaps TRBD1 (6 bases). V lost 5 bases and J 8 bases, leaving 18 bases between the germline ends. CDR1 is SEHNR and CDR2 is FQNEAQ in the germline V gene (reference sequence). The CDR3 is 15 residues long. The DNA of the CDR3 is TGTGCCAGCAGCCTAGTGGGGGCAGGGAGAGAAAAACTGTTTTTT. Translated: CASSLVGAGREKLFF. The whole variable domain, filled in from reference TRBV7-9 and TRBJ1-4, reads DTGVSQNPRHKITKRGQNVTFRCDPISEHNRLYWYRQTLGQGPEFLTYFQNEAQLEKSRLLSDRFSAERPKGSFSTLEIQRTEQGDSAMYLCASSLVGAGREKLFFGSGTQLSVL.

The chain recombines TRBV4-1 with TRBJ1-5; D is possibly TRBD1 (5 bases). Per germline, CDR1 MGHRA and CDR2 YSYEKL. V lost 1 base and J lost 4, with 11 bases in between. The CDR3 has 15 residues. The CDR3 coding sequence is TGCGCCAGCAGCCAAGTTCAGGGAAATAATCAGCCCCAGCATTTT. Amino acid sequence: CASSQVQGNNQPQHF.

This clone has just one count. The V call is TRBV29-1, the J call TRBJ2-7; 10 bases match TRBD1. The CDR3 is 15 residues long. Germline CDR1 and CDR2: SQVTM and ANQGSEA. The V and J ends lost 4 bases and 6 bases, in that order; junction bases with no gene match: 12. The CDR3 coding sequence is TGCAGCGTTGTGGGACAGGGGTCAATGGCGGGCGAGCAGTACTTC. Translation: CSVVGQGSMAGEQYF.